Presented here are 3 T cell receptor beta chains from one specimen sequenced in a study of cytotoxic CD8 clonotypes in ibrutinib-treated CLL. The protocol was immunoSEQ multiplex PCR, while the TCRdb copy is restricted to in-frame clones and leaves out a portion. The sample gives over 100,000 clones, approximately 83% of which show up once; over 2% is in the top ten. This sample comprised PBMCs, obtained after 24 months of ibrutinib treatment. The source of these receptors is a human donor with chronic lymphocytic leukemia.

V is TRBV27 and J is TRBJ1-5, with unresolved D. Germline values: CDR1 MNHEY, CDR2 SMNVEV (reference sequence). The CDR3 runs 16 residues. The V end lost 6 bases, the J end lost 2 bases, and 17 bases lay between the germline ends. CDR3 amino acids: CASSLWSPRGNQPQHF. For the CDR3, the DNA is TGTGCCAGCAGCCTTTGGTCGCCTAGGGGCAATCAGCCCCAGCATTTT.

This sequence joins TRBV4-1 and TRBJ2-7, with D possibly TRBD2 on 6 matching bases. CDR1 is MGHRA, CDR2 YSYEKL, per germline. Trimming stripped 5 bases from V and 2 bases from J, with 16 bases between. This CDR3 has 15 residues. Here the CDR3 reads CASSLSLGTAYEQYF. The CDR3 DNA follows: TGCGCCAGCAGCTTATCTCTAGGGACTGCCTACGAGCAGTACTTC.

J is TRBJ2-3 and V is TRBV2; D gene uncertain. Per germline, CDR1 SNHLY and CDR2 FYNNEI. This CDR3 region has 13 residues. V lost 2 bases, J lost 1 base, and 4 bases lay in between. The CDR3 DNA reads as TGTGCCAGCAGTGAAAGCCGCACAGATACGCAGTATTTT. Protein product: CASSESRTDTQYF.